One sample yielded the 13 T cell receptor beta chains listed below, sequenced in a study of beta chain features in type 1 diabetes (dated by TCRdb to between 2018 and 2020). Receptor amplification or capture employed the immunoSEQ multiplex PCR assay. All of the isolated RNA was reverse transcribed with the High Capacity cDNA Reverse Transcription Kit, so expressed TCRB transcripts were sequenced. TCRdb stores this immuneACCESS table with in-frame sequences only. Part of the clones is absent; in the studies checked, under half of the shortfall reflects unresolved V genes, and no reason is known for the rest. In all, the sample holds hundreds of thousands of clones, and 11% to 15% of those were seen once. The ten top clones hold 0.025% to 0.03% of the sample. Input material: naive CD4+ T cells from blood. This specimen's cell subset or site label, interpreted: true naive CD4+ T cells. The receptor set was obtained from a woman between 35 and 50 years old in good health.

CDR3 sequence: CASSPPAGLQETQYF. The CDR3 region has the DNA TGTGCCAGCAGCCCCCCCGCGGGGCTTCAAGAGACCCAGTACTTC. The chain combines TRBV7-2 with TRBJ2-5; maybe TRBD2 (6 bases). The CDR3 has 15 amino acids. Trimming removed 5 bases from V and 2 bases from J, with 15 bases in between. Germline-derived CDR1 and CDR2 are SGHTA and FQGNSA.

The sample holds a few counts of this clone. The chain is built from TRBV6-5 and TRBJ1-2, with D maybe TRBD1 (6 bases). V gave up 6 bases and J gave up 4 bases, with 18 bases separating them. Germline V CDR1 and CDR2: MNHEY, SVGAGI. The CDR3 runs 15 residues. The CDR3, as DNA: TGTGCCAGCAGCACCTTATCGGGGGGCGGCTATGGCTACACCTTC. Translated: CASSTLSGGGYGYTF.

This clone was seen only a few times. DNA for the CDR3: TGTGCCAGCAGTTCCCACGCCGGGACAGGGGCCTACGAGCAGTACTTC. This sequence encodes CASSSHAGTGAYEQYF. V usage is TRBV6-6 and J usage is TRBJ2-7, with 10 bases matching TRBD1. V shed 4 bases and J 2 bases; nucleotides not matched to a gene: 8. The germline CDR1 and CDR2 sequences are MNHNY and SVGAGI (reference sequence). This CDR3 comprises 16 residues.

The V and J genes are TRBV5-1 and TRBJ2-4, with TRBD1 matching over 11 bases. J was trimmed by 6 bases and V by 1 base; bases with no gene match: 6. The CDR3 extends over 16 amino acids. Germline-derived CDR1 and CDR2 are SGHRS and YFSETQ. The CDR3 loop reads CASSLSDRGRGNIQYF. The DNA of the CDR3 is TGCGCCAGCAGCTTGTCGGACAGGGGGCGGGGAAACATTCAGTACTTC.

This clone occurred a few times. The chain has TRBV7-8 and TRBJ2-4; D not certain. In germline, CDR1 is SGHVS, CDR2 FQNEAQ. Between the trimmed V and J ends, which lost 5 bases and 2 bases, there was a span of 16 bases. The CDR3 runs 16 residues. This chain's CDR3 is CASSPRRMVSKNIQYF. The CDR3 DNA follows: TGTGCCAGCAGCCCAAGGCGGATGGTGTCCAAAAACATTCAGTACTTC.

This clone showed up just a few times. The rearrangement joins TRBV5-4 to TRBJ1-1; D gene ambiguous. This CDR3 comprises 15 residues. From germline, CDR1 is SGHNT and CDR2 YYREEE (reference sequence). V was pared by 4 bases and J by 1 base, with 14 bases between. The DNA for the CDR3 is TGTGCCAGCAGCGGAACGGAGGCCAGGAACACTGAAGCTTTCTTT. Amino acids: CASSGTEARNTEAFF.

In its sample, this clone was seen a few times. The V call is TRBV7-9, the J call TRBJ1-5; 7 bases fit TRBD1. Trimming at V came to 5 bases and at J to 5 bases, leaving 6 bases not matched to a gene. The CDR3 consists of 14 residues. From germline, CDR1 is SEHNR and CDR2 FQNEAQ (reference sequence). Here the CDR3 DNA reads TGTGCCAGCAGCGCCCGGCAGGGGGATCAGCCCCAGCATTTT. Residues: CASSARQGDQPQHF.

The genes are TRBV6-5 and TRBJ1-2; D is undetermined. V was trimmed by 8 bases and J by 2 bases, leaving 9 bases between them. This CDR3 spans 12 amino acids. Germline CDR1 MNHEY, CDR2 SVGAGI. The CDR3 nucleotides read TGTGCCAGCTTGAACACAAACTATGGCTACACCTTC. It is translated as CASLNTNYGYTF.

The chain recombines TRBV19 with TRBJ2-4; D is perhaps TRBD1 (5 bases). The CDR3 spans 14 residues. Looked up from germline, CDR1 is LNHDA and CDR2 is SQIVND (reference sequence). Trimming left V 5 bases short and J 0 bases short, with 8 bases between. CDR3 residues: CASSDSIAKNIQYF. CDR3 DNA: TGTGCCAGTAGTGACAGTATAGCCAAAAACATTCAGTACTTC.

V and J are TRBV6-1 and TRBJ2-3; 9 positions agree with TRBD1. The CDR3 totals 16 residues. Germline lookup yields CDR1 MNHNS and CDR2 SASEGT. V shed 4 bases and J 1 base; nucleotides not matched to a gene: 6. The CDR3: CASSGGTGQGTDTQYF. CDR3 coding DNA: TGTGCCAGCAGTGGGGGGACAGGGCAGGGCACAGATACGCAGTATTTT.

There are a few counts of this clone. The chain couples TRBV27 to TRBJ1-6; D might be TRBD1 (5 bases). Trimming took off 4 bases at V and 8 bases at J, with 9 bases between the two ends. The CDR3 loop spans 13 amino acids. Looked up from germline, CDR1 is MNHEY and CDR2 is SMNVEV (reference sequence). The CDR3 DNA sequence: TGTGCCAGCAGTTGGAGGGGCGATTCACCCCTCCACTTT. It codes for CASSWRGDSPLHF.

The chain employs TRBV11-2 and TRBJ2-1, with TRBD1 identical over 11 bases. The CDR3 consists of 15 residues. Germline loops: CDR1 SGHAT, CDR2 FQNNGV. Trimming took 6 bases from V and 7 from J; bases not matched to a gene: 8. As DNA, the CDR3 is TGTGCCAGCAGGGCGCCGGGACAGGGGGTGAATGAGCAGTTCTTC. It encodes CASRAPGQGVNEQFF.

The rearrangement joins TRBV6-5 to TRBJ1-2; no clear D gene. CDR1 is MNHEY, CDR2 SVGAGI, per germline. Trimming removed 7 bases at V and 9 bases at J, with 12 bases between. This CDR3 is built from 11 residues. The CDR3 DNA is TGTGCCAGCACCCAAGGAGGGAGCTACACCTTC. Residues: CASTQGGSYTF.